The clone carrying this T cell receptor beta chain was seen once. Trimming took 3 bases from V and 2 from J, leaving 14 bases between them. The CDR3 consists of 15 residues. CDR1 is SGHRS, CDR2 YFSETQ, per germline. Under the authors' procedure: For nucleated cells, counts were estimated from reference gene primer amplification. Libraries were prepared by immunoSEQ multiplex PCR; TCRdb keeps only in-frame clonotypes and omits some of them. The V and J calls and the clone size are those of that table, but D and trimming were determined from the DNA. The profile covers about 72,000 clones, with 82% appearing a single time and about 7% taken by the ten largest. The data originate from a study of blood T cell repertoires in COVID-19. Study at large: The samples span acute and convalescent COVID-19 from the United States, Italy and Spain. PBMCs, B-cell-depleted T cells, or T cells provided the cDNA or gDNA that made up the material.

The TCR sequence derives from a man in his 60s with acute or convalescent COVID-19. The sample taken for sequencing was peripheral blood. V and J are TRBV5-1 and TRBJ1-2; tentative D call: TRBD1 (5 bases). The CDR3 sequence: CASSWSGRENYGYTF. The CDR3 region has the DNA TGCGCCAGCAGCTGGTCGGGACGGGAGAACTATGGCTACACCTTC.